This is a list of T cell receptor beta chains from one sample in a study of T cell responses to AZD1222 COVID-19 vaccine. Profiled with immunoSEQ multiplex PCR; TCRdb holds only in-frame clones, not every one. Of about 69,000 clones in the sample, 80% are singletons; the top ten hold about an eighth. Sequenced here: peripheral blood, sampled 28 days after the second AZD1222 dose. The receptor source for this set is an adult who received the AZD1222 COVID-19 vaccine. Each CDR3 is given with its conserved first and last residue. The D gene is left open where the match is weak. Clone sizes are given selectively: once, few, many, or a class where the clone is expanded.

-	TRBJ2-7	-	TRBV7-9	TGTGCCAGCAGCGCTACAGGACTTAACCCTTCCTACGAGCAGTACTTC	CASSATGLNPSYEQYF
-	TRBJ2-7	-	TRBV12-3/TRBV12-4	TGTGCCAGCAGTTTAGTTGGGACCTACGAGCAGTACTTC	CASSLVGTYEQYF
TRBD2	TRBJ2-1	-	TRBV6-5	TGTGCCAGCACCTTCGGGGGGGCATCCGAGCAGTTCTTC	CASTFGGASEQFF
-	TRBJ2-4	-	TRBV2	TGTGCCAGCAGTAGGACAGTTGTAGCCAAAAACATTCAGTACTTC	CASSRTVVAKNIQYF
TRBD1	TRBJ1-3	-	TRBV4-1	TGCGCCAGCAGCCAATTGGACAGGGATGGAAACACCATATATTTT	CASSQLDRDGNTIYF
-	TRBJ2-2	-	TRBV19	TGTGCCAGTATCAGAACGAACACCGGGGAGCTGTTTTTT	CASIRTNTGELFF
TRBD1	TRBJ2-7	once	TRBV28	TGTGCCAGCAGTCTGACAGGGACCCTCTCCTACGAGCAGTACTTC	CASSLTGTLSYEQYF
TRBD2	TRBJ2-1	-	TRBV4-1	TGCGCCAGCAGCCACTTGGCAGCGGGGGGATACAATGAGCAGTTCTTC	CASSHLAAGGYNEQFF
-	TRBJ1-2	-	TRBV19	TGTGCCAGTATTAGCGCGGGACACGTCAACTATGGCTACACCTTC	CASISAGHVNYGYTF
-	TRBJ2-3	few	TRBV27	TGTGCCAGCAGTTTATCGCTAGGCTTGGGGGCCAACTTGGATACGCAGTATTTT	CASSLSLGLGANLDTQYF
-	TRBJ2-7	-	TRBV25-1	TGTGCCAGCAGTGAAGGATACGAGCAGTACTTC	CASSEGYEQYF
-	TRBJ2-5	-	TRBV6-6	TGTGCCAGCAGTTACAGGGTAGAGACCCAGTACTTC	CASSYRVETQYF
-	TRBJ1-1	-	TRBV28	TGTGCCAGCATCTCTGGGGAGGTCACTGAAGCTTTCTTT	CASISGEVTEAFF
-	TRBJ1-5	-	TRBV5-8	TGTGCCAGCAGCTTGCTAGGTAGCAATCAGCCCCAGCATTTT	CASSLLGSNQPQHF
TRBD1	TRBJ2-1	-	TRBV20-1	TGCAGTGCTAGTCTATTTGCATTGGGACAGGGTCGAGATGAGCAGTTCTTC	CSASLFALGQGRDEQFF
-	TRBJ1-2	-	TRBV11-2	TGTGCCAGCAGCTCAGGACAGAACTATGGCTACACCTTC	CASSSGQNYGYTF